This T cell receptor beta chain emerged from a study of CD4 T cells in relation to SARS-CoV-2 and coronaviruses. Study-level information: PBMCs were cultured with antigen for roughly 10 days before TCR beta sequencing. Negative control cultures got HIV-1 Nef peptides or no peptide.

Some clones are missing from TCRdb's copy, which holds only in-frame ones; the method was immunoSEQ multiplex PCR. Among 30,000 or so clones listed, 60% to 85% were seen once. With respect to this clone: Its cognate antigen is unknown.

Whole-study findings and limits: Crossreactive clones expanded significantly less to SARS-CoV-2 than monoreactive clones.

Unexposed donor CD4+ T cells date from about 2010-2018, before the COVID-19 pandemic. The cells were cultured for about ten days before CD4+ T cells were isolated. This clonotype was obtained from a human donor in good health. Input material: CD4+ T cells from PBMCs, cultured in vitro.

CDR3 sequence reads: CASSQEWGGARETQYF. In DNA form, the CDR3 reads TGTGCCAGCAGCCAAGAATGGGGGGGGGCCCGGGAGACCCAGTACTTC. V and J are TRBV3-1 (or the pseudogene TRBV3-2) and TRBJ2-5; TRBD2 is a possible D gene (7 bases). V lost 0 bases to trimming and J lost 5 bases, with 16 bases between them. The CDR3 is 16 residues long. CDR1 LGHDT and CDR2 YNNKEL come from the germline V gene (reference sequence).